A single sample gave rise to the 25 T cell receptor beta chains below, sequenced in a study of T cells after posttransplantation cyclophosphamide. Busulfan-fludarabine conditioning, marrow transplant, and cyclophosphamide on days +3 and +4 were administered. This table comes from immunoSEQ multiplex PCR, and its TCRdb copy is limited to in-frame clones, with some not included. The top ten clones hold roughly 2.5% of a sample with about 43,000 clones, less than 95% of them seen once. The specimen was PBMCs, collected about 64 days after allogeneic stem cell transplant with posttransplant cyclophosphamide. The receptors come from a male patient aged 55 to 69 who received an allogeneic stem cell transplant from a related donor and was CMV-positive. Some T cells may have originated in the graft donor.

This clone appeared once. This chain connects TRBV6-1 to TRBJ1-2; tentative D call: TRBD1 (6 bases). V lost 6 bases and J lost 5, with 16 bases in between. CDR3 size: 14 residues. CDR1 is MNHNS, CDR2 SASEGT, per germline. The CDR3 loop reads CASSLHMTGYGYTF. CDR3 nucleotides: TGTGCCAGCAGCTTACACATGACAGGATATGGCTACACCTTC.

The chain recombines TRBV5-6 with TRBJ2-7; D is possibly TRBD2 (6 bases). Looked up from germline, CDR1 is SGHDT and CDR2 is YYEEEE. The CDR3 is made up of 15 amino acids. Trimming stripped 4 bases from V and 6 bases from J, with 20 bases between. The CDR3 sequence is CASSRRGPGPREQYV. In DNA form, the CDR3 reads TGTGCCAGCAGCAGGCGGGGACCCGGGCCCCGCGAGCAGTACGTC.

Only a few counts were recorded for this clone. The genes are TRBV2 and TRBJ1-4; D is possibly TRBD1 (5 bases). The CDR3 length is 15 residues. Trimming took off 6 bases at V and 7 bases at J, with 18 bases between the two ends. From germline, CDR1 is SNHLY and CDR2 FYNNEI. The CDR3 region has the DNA TGTGCCAGCAGGGGGGGGACCTTAGGTACTGAAAAACTGTTTTTT. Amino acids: CASRGGTLGTEKLFF.

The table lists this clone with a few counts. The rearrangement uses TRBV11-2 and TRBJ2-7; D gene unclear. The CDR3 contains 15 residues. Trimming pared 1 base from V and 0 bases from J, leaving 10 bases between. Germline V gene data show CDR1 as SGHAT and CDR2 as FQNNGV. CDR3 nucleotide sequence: TGTGCCAGCAGCTTAGGGGCTCCTAGCTCCTACGAGCAGTACGTC. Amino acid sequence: CASSLGAPSSYEQYV.

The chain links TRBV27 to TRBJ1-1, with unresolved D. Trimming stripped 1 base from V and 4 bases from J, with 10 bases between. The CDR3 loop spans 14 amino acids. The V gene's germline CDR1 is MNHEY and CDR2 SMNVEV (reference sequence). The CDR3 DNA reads TGTGCCAGCAGTTTATACGCAGGTCTCACTGAAGCTTTCTTT. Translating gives CASSLYAGLTEAFF.

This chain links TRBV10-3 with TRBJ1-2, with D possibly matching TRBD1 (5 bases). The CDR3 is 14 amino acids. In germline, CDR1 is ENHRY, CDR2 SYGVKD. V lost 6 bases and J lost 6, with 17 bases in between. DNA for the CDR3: TGTGCCATCAGGCCTTCAGGGAATCGTCATGGCTACACCTTC. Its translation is CAIRPSGNRHGYTF.

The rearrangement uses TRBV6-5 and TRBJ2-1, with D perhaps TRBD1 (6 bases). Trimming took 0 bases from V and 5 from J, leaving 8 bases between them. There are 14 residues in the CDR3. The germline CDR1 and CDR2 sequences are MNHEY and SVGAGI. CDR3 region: CASSYSWTDNEQFF. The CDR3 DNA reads TGTGCCAGCAGTTACTCCTGGACAGACAATGAGCAGTTCTTC.

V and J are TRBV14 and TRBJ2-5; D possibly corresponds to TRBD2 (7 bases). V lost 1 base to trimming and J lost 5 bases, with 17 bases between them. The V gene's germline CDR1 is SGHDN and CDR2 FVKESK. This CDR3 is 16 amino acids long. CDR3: CASSQGPVGGPETQYF. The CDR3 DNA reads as TGTGCCAGCAGCCAAGGCCCAGTGGGGGGGCCGGAGACCCAGTACTTC.

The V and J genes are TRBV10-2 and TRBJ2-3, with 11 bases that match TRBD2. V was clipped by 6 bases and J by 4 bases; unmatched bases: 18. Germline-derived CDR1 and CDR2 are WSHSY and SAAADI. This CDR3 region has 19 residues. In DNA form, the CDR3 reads TGCGCCAGCAGACCTGGACAGGGGAGGTTTAGCGGGGGGGCAGATACGCAGTATTTT. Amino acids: CASRPGQGRFSGGADTQYF.

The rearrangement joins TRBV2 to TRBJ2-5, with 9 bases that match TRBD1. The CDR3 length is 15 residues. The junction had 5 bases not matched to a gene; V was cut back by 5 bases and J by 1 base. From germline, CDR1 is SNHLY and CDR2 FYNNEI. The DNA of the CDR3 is TGTGCCAGCAGTTGGGGACAGGGTCCCCAAGAGACCCAGTACTTC. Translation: CASSWGQGPQETQYF.

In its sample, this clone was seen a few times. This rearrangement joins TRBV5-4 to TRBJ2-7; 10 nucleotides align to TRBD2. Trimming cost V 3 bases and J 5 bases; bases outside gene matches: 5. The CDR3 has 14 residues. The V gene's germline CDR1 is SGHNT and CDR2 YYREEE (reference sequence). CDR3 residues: CASSSSGGKDEQYV. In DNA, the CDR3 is TGTGCCAGCAGCTCTAGCGGGGGAAAGGACGAGCAGTACGTC.

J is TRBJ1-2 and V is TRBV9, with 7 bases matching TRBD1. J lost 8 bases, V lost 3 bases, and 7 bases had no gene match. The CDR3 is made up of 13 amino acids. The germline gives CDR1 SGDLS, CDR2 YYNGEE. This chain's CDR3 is CASSERQGSGYTF. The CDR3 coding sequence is TGTGCCAGCAGCGAGAGACAGGGAAGCGGCTACACCTTC.

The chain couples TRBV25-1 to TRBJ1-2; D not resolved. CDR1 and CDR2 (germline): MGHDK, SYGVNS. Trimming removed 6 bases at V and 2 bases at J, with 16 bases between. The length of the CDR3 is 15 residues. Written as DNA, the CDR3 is TGTGCCAGCAGACAAGTCGGAGAAGAGAACTATGGCTACACCTTC. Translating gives CASRQVGEENYGYTF.

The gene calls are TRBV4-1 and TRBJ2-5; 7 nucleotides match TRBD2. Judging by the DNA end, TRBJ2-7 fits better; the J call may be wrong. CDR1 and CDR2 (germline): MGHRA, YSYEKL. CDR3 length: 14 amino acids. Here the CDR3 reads CASSPRGEGAEQYF. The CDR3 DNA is TGCGCCAGCAGCCCCCGGGGGGAGGGAGCCGAGCAGTACTTC.

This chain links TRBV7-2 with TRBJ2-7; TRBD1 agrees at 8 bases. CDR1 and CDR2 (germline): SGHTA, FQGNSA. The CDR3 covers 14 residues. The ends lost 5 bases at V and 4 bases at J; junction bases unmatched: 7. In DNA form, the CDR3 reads TGTGCCAGCAGCACCCGACAGGGGTTTTACGAGCAGTACTTC. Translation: CASSTRQGFYEQYF. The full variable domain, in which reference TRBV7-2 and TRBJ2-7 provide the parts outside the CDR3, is GAGVSQSPSNKVTEKGKDVELRCDPISGHTALYWYRQSLGQGLEFLIYFQGNSAPDKSGLPSDRFSAERTGGSVSTLTIQRTQQEDSAVYLCASSTRQGFYEQYFGPGTRLTVT.

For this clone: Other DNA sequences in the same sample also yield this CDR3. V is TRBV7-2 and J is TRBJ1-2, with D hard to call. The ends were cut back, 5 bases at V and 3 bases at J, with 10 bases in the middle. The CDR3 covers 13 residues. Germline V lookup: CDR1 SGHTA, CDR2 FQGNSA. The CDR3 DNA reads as TGTGCCAGCAGCCAAAGCCGCGACTATGGCTACACCTTC. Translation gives CASSQSRDYGYTF.

For the CDR3, the DNA is TGTGCCAGCAGCAACACAGGTTTCCCCCACTTT. Encoded protein: CASSNTGFPHF. The chain recombines TRBV7-8 with TRBJ1-6, with TRBD1 as a possible D gene (5 bases). The CDR3 totals 11 residues. CDR1 SGHVS and CDR2 FQNEAQ come from the germline V gene. V was pared by 5 bases and J by 18 bases, with 14 bases between. Drawing the rest from reference TRBV7-8 and TRBJ1-6, the complete variable domain is GAGVSQSPRYKVAKRGQDVALRCDPISGHVSLFWYQQALGQGPEFLTYFQNEAQLDKSGLPSDRFFAERPEGSVSTLKIQRTQQEDSAVYLCASSNTGFPHFGNGTRLTVT.

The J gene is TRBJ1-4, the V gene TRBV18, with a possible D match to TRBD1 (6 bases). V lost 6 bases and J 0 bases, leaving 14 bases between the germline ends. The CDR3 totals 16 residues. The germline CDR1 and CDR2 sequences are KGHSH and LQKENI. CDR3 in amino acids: CASSPRTASTNEKLFF. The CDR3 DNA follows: TGTGCCAGCTCTCCCCGGACAGCGTCAACTAATGAAAAACTGTTTTTT.

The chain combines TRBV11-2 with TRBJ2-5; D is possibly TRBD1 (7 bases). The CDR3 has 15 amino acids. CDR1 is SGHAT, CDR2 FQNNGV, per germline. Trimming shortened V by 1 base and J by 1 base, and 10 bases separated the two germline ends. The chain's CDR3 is CASSLGQGLQETQYF. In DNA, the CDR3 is TGTGCCAGCAGCTTAGGACAGGGACTCCAAGAGACCCAGTACTTC.

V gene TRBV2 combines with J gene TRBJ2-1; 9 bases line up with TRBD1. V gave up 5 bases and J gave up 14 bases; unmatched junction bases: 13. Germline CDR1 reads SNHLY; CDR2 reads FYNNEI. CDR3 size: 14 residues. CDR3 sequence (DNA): TGTGCCAGCAGTCCCGGGACAGGGTTGGTGGGGGAGTTCTTC. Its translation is CASSPGTGLVGEFF.

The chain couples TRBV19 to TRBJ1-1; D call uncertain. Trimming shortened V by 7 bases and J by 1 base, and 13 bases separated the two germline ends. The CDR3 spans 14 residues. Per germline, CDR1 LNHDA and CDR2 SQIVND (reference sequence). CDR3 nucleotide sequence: TGTGCCAGTATAATATCTGGCTCGAACACTGAAGCTTTCTTT. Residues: CASIISGSNTEAFF.

In DNA form, the CDR3 reads TGTGCCAGCAGTTCTCCGACAGCCTATAGCAATCAGCCCCAGCATTTT. This translates into CASSSPTAYSNQPQHF. V usage is TRBV2 and J usage is TRBJ1-5, with D possibly TRBD1 on 5 matching bases. Germline values: CDR1 SNHLY, CDR2 FYNNEI. V was cut by 5 bases and J by 0 bases, with 14 bases left in between. The CDR3 totals 16 residues.

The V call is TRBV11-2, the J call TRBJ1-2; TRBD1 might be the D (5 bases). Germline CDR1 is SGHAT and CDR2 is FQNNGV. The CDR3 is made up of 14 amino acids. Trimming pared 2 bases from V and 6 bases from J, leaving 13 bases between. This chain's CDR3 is CASSLSWAGDGYTF. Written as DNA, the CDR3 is TGTGCCAGCAGCTTATCATGGGCGGGGGATGGCTACACCTTC.

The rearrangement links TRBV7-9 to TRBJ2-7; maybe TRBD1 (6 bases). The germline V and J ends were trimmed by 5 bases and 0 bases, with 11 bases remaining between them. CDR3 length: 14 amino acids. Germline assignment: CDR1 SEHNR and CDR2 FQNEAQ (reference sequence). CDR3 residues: CASSRPDSSYEQYF. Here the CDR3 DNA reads TGTGCCAGCAGCCGACCGGACAGCTCCTACGAGCAGTACTTC. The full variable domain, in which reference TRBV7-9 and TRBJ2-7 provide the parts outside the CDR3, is DTGVSQNPRHKITKRGQNVTFRCDPISEHNRLYWYRQTLGQGPEFLTYFQNEAQLEKSRLLSDRFSAERPKGSFSTLEIQRTEQGDSAMYLCASSRPDSSYEQYFGPGTRLTVT.

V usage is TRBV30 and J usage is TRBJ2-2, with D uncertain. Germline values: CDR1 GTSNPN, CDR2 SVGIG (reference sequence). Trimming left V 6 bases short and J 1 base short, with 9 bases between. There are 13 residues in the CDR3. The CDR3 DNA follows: TGTGCCTGTTCAAGAGAGAACACCGGGGAGCTGTTTTTT. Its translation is CACSRENTGELFF.